This T cell receptor (beta chain) was recorded in a study of shared clonotypes between healthy human individuals. Findings and limits, study-wide: Non-shared clonotypes showed lower generation probabilities than clonotypes common to all four donors.

Researchers partitioned CD4+ cells into CD45RA+ naive and CD45RA-negative memory subsets. As to this clone: What it binds is not known.

The method was immunoSEQ multiplex PCR; TCRdb's version includes in-frame clones alone and lacks a portion of them. The sample has 650,000 to 800,000 clones, 72% seen once. Germline V CDR1 and CDR2: MDHEN, SYDVKM. Trimming removed 6 bases at V and 10 bases at J, with 18 bases between. The CDR3 sequence is 13 residues long. The gene calls are TRBV28 and TRBJ1-1, with no clear D. Sequencing was done on a sample of memory CD4+ T cells sorted from blood. Stated subset: CD45RA-negative fraction. This TCR derives from a woman in her twenties or thirties in good health. CDR3 region: CASSYETPRRAFF. CDR3 nucleotide sequence: TGTGCCAGCAGCTATGAAACCCCGAGGCGAGCTTTCTTT.